This passage covers 9 T cell receptor beta chains from one sample sequenced in a study of cytomegalovirus exposure and HLA in healthy donors. In the PCR, 60 Vbeta and 13 Jbeta primers were used. This table comes from immunoSEQ multiplex PCR, and its TCRdb copy is limited to in-frame clones, with some not included. The table includes about 87,000 clones, around 70% detected once. Material: PBMCs. These receptors came from a man aged 30 to 39 in good health and CMV-seropositive.

The V gene is TRBV28, the J gene TRBJ1-4, with 11 bases aligning to TRBD1. Germline V lookup: CDR1 MDHEN, CDR2 SYDVKM. Germline trimming cut 3 bases from V and 4 bases from J; bases unmatched to any gene: 4. The CDR3 is made up of 16 amino acids. CDR3 sequence: CASSLWGTGGNEKLFF. The CDR3, as DNA: TGTGCCAGCAGTTTGTGGGGGACAGGGGGTAATGAAAAACTGTTTTTT.

This clone has just one count. The J gene is TRBJ1-2, the V gene TRBV18; D might be TRBD1 (6 bases). The V and J ends lost 6 bases and 4 bases respectively, with 15 bases between them. Germline V lookup: CDR1 KGHSH, CDR2 LQKENI. The CDR3 extends over 14 amino acids. The CDR3 loop reads CASSLEQGSYGYTF. The CDR3 region has the DNA TGTGCCAGCTCTCTCGAACAGGGAAGCTATGGCTACACCTTC.

This chain joins TRBV7-2 and TRBJ1-2; 10 bases align to TRBD1. V shed 5 bases, J shed 8 bases, and the junction held 5 bases outside the gene matches. The germline V gene has CDR1 SGHTA and CDR2 FQGNSA. This CDR3 is 13 amino acids long. DNA of the CDR3: TGTGCCAGCAGCCGGGACAGGGGTAGCGGCTACACCTTC. This gives the protein CASSRDRGSGYTF. Combining the CDR3 with reference TRBV7-2 and TRBJ1-2 gives the whole variable domain GAGVSQSPSNKVTEKGKDVELRCDPISGHTALYWYRQSLGQGLEFLIYFQGNSAPDKSGLPSDRFSAERTGGSVSTLTIQRTQQEDSAVYLCASSRDRGSGYTFGSGTRLTVV.

This sequence joins TRBV19 and TRBJ2-7; 7 nucleotides match TRBD2. Trimming cost V 2 bases and J 0 bases; bases outside gene matches: 13. The CDR3 sequence is 18 residues long. The germline CDR1 and CDR2 sequences are LNHDA and SQIVND (reference sequence). In DNA form, the CDR3 reads TGTGCCAGTAGTATAAAGTTGGGAGGGGTCTGGGGCTCCTACGAGCAGTACTTC. Protein: CASSIKLGGVWGSYEQYF.

This clone appeared a few times. V gene TRBV5-1 combines with J gene TRBJ2-1; D is ambiguous. The CDR3 runs to 14 residues. Germline V CDR1 and CDR2: SGHRS, YFSETQ. The ends were cut back, 0 bases at V and 2 bases at J, with 6 bases in the middle. The CDR3 loop reads CASSLDLTYNEQFF. In DNA form, the CDR3 reads TGCGCCAGCAGCTTGGATTTAACCTACAATGAGCAGTTCTTC.

This rearrangement joins TRBV7-2 to TRBJ1-4, with 7 bases fitting TRBD1. The CDR3 totals 15 residues. Germline CDR1 is SGHTA and CDR2 is FQGNSA. J was trimmed by 7 bases and V by 5 bases; bases with no gene match: 10. The DNA for the CDR3 is TGTGCCAGCAGCCTAGGACAGGCAGGGAGTGAAAAACTGTTTTTT. Protein product: CASSLGQAGSEKLFF.

The chain has TRBV28 and TRBJ2-1; 8 bases line up with TRBD2. J lost 2 bases, V lost 2 bases, and 5 bases had no gene match. This CDR3 contains 16 residues. Germline CDR1 MDHEN, CDR2 SYDVKM. The CDR3 coding sequence is TGTGCCAGCAGTTTACCAAGCGGGGGTACCTACAATGAGCAGTTCTTC. Translated: CASSLPSGGTYNEQFF. Full variable domain (rest looked up from reference TRBV28 and TRBJ2-1): DVKVTQSSRYLVKRTGEKVFLECVQDMDHENMFWYRQDPGLGLRLIYFSYDVKMKEKGDIPEGYSVSREKKERFSLILESASTNQTSMYLCASSLPSGGTYNEQFFGPGTRLTVL.

The chain is built from TRBV6-6 and TRBJ1-1; D is unclear. V gave up 3 bases and J gave up 1 base, with 12 bases separating them. This CDR3 is built from 15 residues. Germline V CDR1 and CDR2: MNHNY, SVGAGI (reference sequence). CDR3 amino acids: CASSYTARPNTEAFF. The CDR3 DNA reads TGTGCCAGCAGTTATACGGCGCGGCCGAACACTGAAGCTTTCTTT.

The rearrangement uses TRBV18 and TRBJ2-1; 11 bases fit TRBD2. This CDR3 comprises 17 residues. Trimming removed 6 bases from V and 3 bases from J; junction bases left unmatched: 10. Per germline, CDR1 KGHSH and CDR2 LQKENI. CDR3 sequence: CASSQMISGGVYNEQFF. The CDR3 nucleotides read TGTGCCAGCTCGCAGATGATTAGCGGGGGGGTCTACAATGAGCAGTTCTTC.